What follows are 7 T cell receptor beta chains derived from one specimen sequenced in a study of T cell responses to AZD1222 COVID-19 vaccine. This table comes from immunoSEQ multiplex PCR, and its TCRdb copy is limited to in-frame clones, with some not included. The sample lists some 40,000 clones; around 81% were seen once. The specimen was peripheral blood, collected on day 0 of AZD1222 vaccination. Every receptor here comes from an adult in good health.

V gene TRBV5-1 combines with J gene TRBJ2-7; 8 bases map to TRBD2. CDR1 and CDR2 from the germline V gene are SGHRS and YFSETQ. The CDR3 runs 16 residues. Trimming took 3 bases from V and 0 from J; bases not matched to a gene: 8. The CDR3 DNA reads TGCGCCAGCAGCTACGCCGGGACTAGTACCTCCTACGAGCAGTACTTC. This gives the protein CASSYAGTSTSYEQYF.

The chain couples TRBV7-3 to TRBJ2-3, with a weak D call TRBD2 (6 bases). V gave up 5 bases and J gave up 3 bases, with 15 bases separating them. The CDR3 consists of 15 residues. CDR1 is SGHTA and CDR2 is FQGTGA in the germline V gene. CDR3 region: CASSTGSLITDTQYF. The CDR3 DNA reads as TGTGCCAGCAGCACCGGGAGCCTGATAACAGATACGCAGTATTTT.

The V and J genes are TRBV3-1 (or the pseudogene TRBV3-2) and TRBJ1-3; D uncertain. Trimming stripped 0 bases from V and 4 bases from J, with 10 bases between. In germline, CDR1 is LGHDT, CDR2 YNNKEL (reference sequence). This CDR3 has 15 amino acids. The CDR3 is CASSQEVSPGNTIYF. The DNA for the CDR3 is TGTGCCAGCAGCCAAGAGGTCAGTCCAGGAAACACCATATATTTT.

This rearrangement joins TRBV27 to TRBJ2-6; unclear D gene. Trimming removed 6 bases at V and 0 bases at J, with 3 bases between. Germline CDR1 and CDR2: MNHEY and SMNVEV (reference sequence). The length of the CDR3 is 13 residues. The CDR3 loop is CASSLSGANVLTF. The CDR3 DNA follows: TGTGCCAGCAGCCTCTCTGGGGCCAACGTCCTGACTTTC.

J is TRBJ1-1 and V is TRBV5-4; 7 positions agree with TRBD1. The germline V gene encodes CDR1 SGHNT and CDR2 YYREEE (reference sequence). This CDR3 has 14 residues. With 3 bases clipped from V and 3 bases from J, the junction kept 5 bases outside the gene matches. The CDR3 spells CASSSGGRHTEAFF. The CDR3 nucleotides read TGTGCCAGCAGCTCAGGGGGGAGGCACACTGAAGCTTTCTTT. Filled out from reference TRBV5-4 and TRBJ1-1, the complete variable domain reads ETGVTQSPTHLIKTRGQQVTLRCSSQSGHNTVSWYQQALGQGPQFIFQYYREEENGRGNFPPRFSGLQFPNYSSELNVNALELDDSALYLCASSSGGRHTEAFFGQGTRLTVV.

V is TRBV3-1 (or the pseudogene TRBV3-2) and J is TRBJ2-7, with TRBD1 matching over 10 bases. This CDR3 has 14 residues. Germline loops: CDR1 LGHDT, CDR2 YNNKEL (reference sequence). The J segment lost 2 bases and the V segment lost 4 bases, leaving 2 bases of the junction unmatched. The CDR3 here is CASSPGQGTYEQYF. The CDR3 bases are TGTGCCAGCAGCCCGGGACAGGGGACCTACGAGCAGTACTTC.

This clone was found once. This sequence joins TRBV6-5 and TRBJ1-1, with D maybe TRBD1 (6 bases). The CDR3 spans 14 residues. The V end was cut by 6 bases, the J end by 3 bases, with 14 bases between. CDR1 is MNHEY, CDR2 SVGAGI, per germline. The CDR3 nucleotides read TGTGCCAGCAGGACCTACAGGGAGGACACTGAAGCTTTCTTT. Its protein product is CASRTYREDTEAFF.